This entry lists 5 T cell receptor beta chains sequenced from one sample in a study of blood T cells in healthy people across ages. Using a J-beta primer mix together with a sample-barcoded 5' primer, a second PCR was run for roughly 7 to 11 cycles. TCRdb re-derived calls from the 5' RACE reads in MiXCR, one entry per CDR3 protein. This table holds some 890,000 distinct CDR3 sequences, roughly 28% found once. The same sample was also used in a study of T cells of mothers and their children.

Sequencing was done on a sample of blood. The origin of the receptors is a woman aged 40 to 50 in good health.

In its sample, this clonotype was seen a few times. The chain recombines TRBV20-1 with TRBJ2-1; 8 nucleotides line up with TRBD2. V shed 4 bases and J 2 bases; nucleotides not matched to a gene: 7. Looked up from germline, CDR1 is DFQATT and CDR2 is SNEGSKA (reference sequence). CDR3 length: 15 residues. The CDR3 sequence: CSATGGAGAYNEQFF. In DNA form, the CDR3 reads TGCAGTGCTACCGGGGGGGCCGGGGCCTACAATGAGCAGTTCTTC.

This clonotype has just a few counts. A much larger clone is a single base away; this may be a read error. The gene calls are TRBV28 and TRBJ2-7; the D gene could be TRBD1 or TRBD2 (5 bases each). Trimming left V 7 bases short and J 10 bases short, with 26 bases between. Per germline, CDR1 MDHEN and CDR2 SYDVKM. The CDR3 spans 15 residues. CDR3 loop: CASKRTGTQKEAQYF. DNA of the CDR3: TGTGCCAGCAAAAGGACCGGGACCCAGAAAGAGGCCCAGTACTTC.

This clonotype has just a few counts. CDR3 region: CACTGQGALYGYTF. The CDR3 coding sequence is TGTGCCTGCACCGGACAGGGGGCGCTTTATGGCTACACCTTC. The chain recombines TRBV7-2 with TRBJ1-2; 11 nucleotides agree with TRBD1. Germline V gives CDR1 SGHTA, CDR2 FQGNSA. The CDR3 has 14 residues. With V trimmed by 11 bases and J by 5 bases, 10 bases remained unmatched.

The chain combines TRBV6-5 with TRBJ2-4, with D perhaps matching TRBD1 (5 bases). Judging by the DNA end, TRBJ2-7 fits better; the J call may be wrong. From germline, CDR1 is MNHEY and CDR2 SVGAGI. The CDR3 contains 14 residues. Here the CDR3 reads CASRVEQGTYEQYF. CDR3 sequence (DNA): TGTGCCAGCAGGGTGGAGCAGGGCACCTACGAGCAGTACTTC.

This clonotype was picked up many times. The rearrangement joins TRBV6-4 to TRBJ2-1, with 7 nucleotides matching TRBD1. From germline, CDR1 is MRHNA and CDR2 SNTAGT. The CDR3 covers 15 residues. J was trimmed by 7 bases and V by 0 bases; bases with no gene match: 6. The CDR3 spells CASSDSGRGQNEQFF. In DNA form, the CDR3 reads TGTGCCAGCAGTGACTCGGGTAGGGGGCAGAATGAGCAGTTCTTC.